One sample yielded the 25 T cell receptor beta chains listed below, sequenced in a study of T cell repertoires in cytomegalovirus infection. What these receptors recognize is not known. TCRdb passed the reads through MiXCR, listing each CDR3 protein once. Here the sample spans roughly 54,000 distinct CDR3 sequences, 33% being singletons. The source material was PBMCs, sequenced either directly or after in vitro stimulation (not recorded which). All receptors derive from a human donor in good health (CMV status not recorded). Some clones in this sample may be carry-over from other donors' samples.

The CDR3 loop reads CASSIGGTGDQPQHF. CDR3 coding DNA: TGTGCCAGTAGTATAGGGGGGACAGGTGACCAGCCCCAGCATTTT. The chain couples TRBV19 to TRBJ1-5; TRBD1 matches 8 bases. CDR1 and CDR2 (germline): LNHDA, SQIVND (reference sequence). The CDR3 runs 15 residues. The J segment lost 7 bases and the V segment lost 1 base, leaving 6 bases of the junction unmatched.

J is TRBJ1-5 and V is TRBV2, with D perhaps matching TRBD1 (6 bases). This CDR3 has 16 residues. V lost 6 bases, J lost 1 base, and 16 bases lay in between. The germline V gene encodes CDR1 SNHLY and CDR2 FYNNEI. CDR3 nucleotides: TGTGCCAGCAGCGGCCAGGGGATGCAGAGCAATCAGCCCCAGCATTTT. Translating gives CASSGQGMQSNQPQHF.

This clonotype has ten or more counts. The rearrangement links TRBV7-9 to TRBJ1-5; 7 bases map to TRBD1. Germline CDR1 and CDR2: SEHNR and FQNEAQ (reference sequence). The V segment lost 7 bases and the J segment 6 bases; nucleotides outside the gene matches: 15. This CDR3 contains 16 residues. The CDR3 spells CASNLREGARGQPQHF. CDR3 bases: TGTGCCAGCAACCTAAGAGAGGGGGCGAGGGGTCAGCCCCAGCATTTT. Full variable domain (missing parts from reference TRBV7-9 and TRBJ1-5): DTGVSQNPRHKITKRGQNVTFRCDPISEHNRLYWYRQTLGQGPEFLTYFQNEAQLEKSRLLSDRFSAERPKGSFSTLEIQRTEQGDSAMYLCASNLREGARGQPQHFGDGTRLSIL.

Note on this clonotype: One end of the junction is discordant with germline, which a read error may explain. J is TRBJ2-3 and V is TRBV6-6; 7 nucleotides agree with TRBD1. The germline V gene has CDR1 MNHNY and CDR2 SVGAGI (reference sequence). This CDR3 spans 16 amino acids. The CDR3 here is CAGSSPGTAQGGTQYF. CDR3 in DNA: TGTGCCGGCAGTTCTCCCGGGACAGCCCAAGGCGGTACGCAGTATTTT.

J is TRBJ1-1 and V is TRBV12-3 or TRBV12-4, with D possibly matching TRBD1 (5 bases). The CDR3 extends over 13 amino acids. Trimming removed 6 bases from V and 10 bases from J, with 18 bases in between. CDR3 loop: CASSRGEEGPAFF. The CDR3 DNA follows: TGTGCCAGCAGCCGAGGGGAGGAGGGCCCAGCTTTCTTT.

This clonotype was seen at least ten times. The J gene is TRBJ1-5, the V gene TRBV12-3 or TRBV12-4; possibly TRBD1 for D (5 bases). The CDR3 length is 15 residues. V shed 2 bases and J shed 1 base, with 9 bases lying between them. The CDR3 here is CASSLSWGSNQPQHF. The CDR3 DNA reads TGTGCCAGCAGTTTATCTTGGGGGAGCAATCAGCCCCAGCATTTT.

The chain carries TRBV7-6 and TRBJ2-5; no definite D call. Germline V lookup: CDR1 SGHVS, CDR2 FNYEAQ. CDR3 length: 12 residues. Deletions cut 5 bases from V and 4 bases from J, with 8 bases between. The CDR3 protein is CASSPRRETQYF. CDR3 in DNA: TGTGCCAGCAGCCCCCGACGAGAGACCCAGTACTTC.

The V call is TRBV2, the J call TRBJ1-2; D remains ambiguous. Germline values: CDR1 SNHLY, CDR2 FYNNEI. The CDR3 sequence is 12 residues long. V was trimmed by 7 bases and J by 4 bases, leaving 10 bases between them. This CDR3 reads CASKGGVYGYTF. The CDR3 DNA reads TGTGCCAGCAAGGGCGGGGTCTATGGCTACACCTTC.

This clonotype turned up a few times. CDR3: CSVLSDRGLGNEQYF. CDR3 in DNA: TGCAGTGTCCTATCAGACAGGGGATTGGGCAACGAGCAGTACTTC. This sequence joins TRBV20-1 and TRBJ2-7, with 8 bases that match TRBD1. CDR1 is DFQATT and CDR2 is SNEGSKA in the germline V gene (reference sequence). V was clipped by 7 bases and J by 5 bases; unmatched bases: 16. The length of the CDR3 is 15 residues.

This chain uses TRBV7-8 with TRBJ1-2; D unresolved. V dropped 3 bases and J dropped 8 bases, with 13 bases sitting between them. The CDR3 sequence is 13 residues long. CDR1 is SGHVS and CDR2 is FQNEAQ in the germline V gene. DNA for the CDR3: TGTGCCAGCAGCTTGGTCCGATTAGGCGGCTACACCTTC. This gives the protein CASSLVRLGGYTF.

The chain carries TRBV12-3 or TRBV12-4 and TRBJ2-7; D call uncertain. This CDR3 spans 12 amino acids. Trimming removed 2 bases from V and 7 bases from J, with 9 bases in between. The CDR3 DNA sequence: TGTGCCAGCAGTTTAAGCCCTTGGGAGCAGTACTTC. Its protein product is CASSLSPWEQYF.

This clonotype was seen a few times. This chain connects TRBV28 to TRBJ2-5; D might be TRBD2 (6 bases). Germline V CDR1 and CDR2: MDHEN, SYDVKM. CDR3 size: 13 residues. V was trimmed by 4 bases and J by 7 bases, leaving 13 bases between them. The CDR3 spells CASSSGGSGTQYF. The CDR3 DNA follows: TGTGCCAGCAGTTCCGGGGGTTCAGGGACCCAGTACTTC.

This clonotype was found many times. The chain couples TRBV7-2 to TRBJ1-3, with D uncertain. Germline V gene sequence: CDR1 SGHTA, CDR2 FQGNSA. The CDR3 length is 14 residues. The V end was cut by 2 bases, the J end by 0 bases, with 5 bases between. CDR3 region: CASSLMNSGNTIYF. The CDR3, as DNA: TGTGCCAGCAGCTTAATGAACTCTGGAAACACCATATATTTT.

The rearrangement joins TRBV7-9 to TRBJ2-2; the match to TRBD1 covers 7 bases. CDR3 size: 14 residues. The V and J ends lost 5 bases and 6 bases, in that order; junction bases with no gene match: 6. Germline V CDR1 and CDR2: SEHNR, FQNEAQ (reference sequence). In nucleotides, the CDR3 is TGTGCCAGCAGCGCGACAGGGCCCGCCGGGGAGCTGTTTTTT. The encoded protein is CASSATGPAGELFF.

The chain carries TRBV18 and TRBJ1-4, with 7 bases fitting TRBD1. Per germline, CDR1 KGHSH and CDR2 LQKENI. The CDR3 loop spans 15 amino acids. V shed 3 bases, J shed 8 bases, and the junction held 9 bases outside the gene matches. The CDR3 sequence: CASSPGQAAREKLFF. The DNA of the CDR3 is TGTGCCAGCTCACCTGGACAGGCGGCACGCGAAAAACTGTTTTTT.

The V gene is TRBV28, the J gene TRBJ2-5; TRBD1 agrees at 7 bases. The trim removed 0 bases at V and 4 bases at J, leaving 5 bases unmatched. Germline V gene sequence: CDR1 MDHEN, CDR2 SYDVKM. This CDR3 has 15 amino acids. The CDR3 DNA reads TGTGCCAGCAGTTTATGGGGCCAGGGGGTAGAGACCCAGTACTTC. Translated, it gives CASSLWGQGVETQYF.

This clonotype was picked up one time. The chain combines TRBV12-3 or TRBV12-4 with TRBJ1-1, with 7 bases matching TRBD1. The V segment lost 4 bases and the J segment 0 bases; nucleotides outside the gene matches: 5. CDR3 length equals 15 residues. CDR3 DNA sequence: TGTGCCAGCAGTTGGACAGGTAGTATGAACACTGAAGCTTTCTTT. The encoded protein is CASSWTGSMNTEAFF.

This clonotype was counted once. A junction end diverges from the germline sequence, so it may reflect a read error. The CDR3 here is CASSLLGRGNTEASF. DNA of the CDR3: TGTGCCAGCAGCTTATTGGGACGGGGGAACACTGAAGCTTCCTTT. The chain couples TRBV7-9 to TRBJ1-1, with a tentative D call TRBD1 (5 bases). The CDR3 has 15 residues. CDR1 SEHNR and CDR2 FQNEAQ come from the germline V gene (reference sequence).

Only a few counts were recorded for this clonotype. The V and J genes are TRBV6-2 or TRBV6-3 and TRBJ2-7; 7 positions agree with TRBD1. Germline V gene data show CDR1 as MNHEY and CDR2 as SVGEGT. This CDR3 contains 17 residues. V lost 0 bases and J lost 2; bases outside the gene matches: 10. CDR3 loop: CASSYSNRGPGAYEQYF. The CDR3 DNA reads TGTGCCAGCAGTTACTCCAACAGGGGCCCCGGCGCCTACGAGCAGTACTTC.

The rearrangement joins TRBV5-1 to TRBJ2-6; TRBD2 might be the D (5 bases). CDR3 length: 12 amino acids. The V and J ends lost 4 bases and 9 bases respectively, with 8 bases between them. Germline lookup yields CDR1 SGHRS and CDR2 YFSETQ. The chain's CDR3 is CASSPEGNVLTF. The CDR3, as DNA: TGCGCCAGCAGCCCCGAGGGCAACGTCCTGACTTTC.

The CDR3 coding sequence is TGTGCCAGCAGCCCGGACAGGGGGAGCGGCTACACCTTC. This encodes CASSPDRGSGYTF. The chain has TRBV5-4 and TRBJ1-2; 10 bases are shared with TRBD1. Germline values: CDR1 SGHNT, CDR2 YYREEE (reference sequence). The CDR3 is made up of 13 amino acids. Trimming cost V 4 bases and J 8 bases; bases outside gene matches: 5. Full variable domain (rest looked up from reference TRBV5-4 and TRBJ1-2): ETGVTQSPTHLIKTRGQQVTLRCSSQSGHNTVSWYQQALGQGPQFIFQYYREEENGRGNFPPRFSGLQFPNYSSELNVNALELDDSALYLCASSPDRGSGYTFGSGTRLTVV.

This clonotype came up a few times. The genes are TRBV2 and TRBJ1-5, with a weak D call TRBD1 (6 bases). The V and J ends lost 3 bases and 0 bases respectively, with 9 bases between them. Germline CDR1 and CDR2: SNHLY and FYNNEI. This CDR3 has 15 amino acids. In nucleotides, the CDR3 is TGTGCCAGCAGTGACAGGGGTTATAGCAATCAGCCCCAGCATTTT. Translating it yields CASSDRGYSNQPQHF. Supplemented by reference TRBV2 and TRBJ1-5, the full variable domain reads EPEVTQTPSHQVTQMGQEVILRCVPISNHLYFYWYRQILGQKVEFLVSFYNNEISEKSEIFDDQFSVERPDGSNFTLKIRSTKLEDSAMYFCASSDRGYSNQPQHFGDGTRLSIL.

This clonotype was counted between two and nine times. The CDR3 here is CASSYRDTQVSPLHF. The CDR3 bases are TGTGCCAGCAGCTACCGGGACACCCAAGTTTCACCCCTCCACTTT. The chain recombines TRBV7-2 with TRBJ1-6, with D possibly matching TRBD1 (6 bases). The CDR3 runs to 15 residues. V shed 4 bases and J shed 9 bases, with 16 bases lying between them. Germline CDR1 is SGHTA and CDR2 is FQGNSA.

The gene calls are TRBV12-5 and TRBJ2-5; D unclear. V lost 0 bases, J lost 2 bases, and 10 bases lay in between. The CDR3 loop spans 15 amino acids. Germline V CDR1 and CDR2: LGHNT, FRNRAP. CDR3 sequence (DNA): TGTGCTAGTGGTTTGGTCCCGGGCCAACAAGAGACCCAGTACTTC. Its protein is CASGLVPGQQETQYF. Using reference TRBV12-5 and TRBJ2-5 for the parts outside the CDR3, the full variable domain is DARVTQTPRHKVTEMGQEVTMRCQPILGHNTVFWYRQTMMQGLELLAYFRNRAPLDDSGMPKDRFSAEMPDATLATLKIQPSEPRDSAVYFCASGLVPGQQETQYFGPGTRLLVL.

The CDR3 loop reads CASSLLGEQFF. The CDR3 coding sequence is TGTGCCAGCAGCTTATTGGGCGAGCAGTTCTTC. V usage is TRBV7-2 and J usage is TRBJ2-1; D is unresolved. In germline, CDR1 is SGHTA, CDR2 FQGNSA. Deletions cut 2 bases from V and 10 bases from J, with 6 bases between. The CDR3 is 11 amino acids.